Presented here are 5 T cell receptor beta chains from one specimen sequenced in a study of glioma-infiltrating T cells after dendritic cell vaccination. Libraries were prepared by immunoSEQ multiplex PCR; TCRdb keeps only in-frame clonotypes and omits some of them. The sample holds about 87,000 clones; around 83% are singletons and the top ten take 6% to 7.5%. Time point meaning: after dendritic cell vaccination, including at tumor progression/relapse. Sequencing was performed on blood, taken after dendritic cell vaccination. Every receptor here comes from a human donor with glioblastoma.

This sequence joins TRBV10-3 and TRBJ2-1; 10 bases are a match to TRBD2. Germline values: CDR1 ENHRY, CDR2 SYGVKD. The V segment lost 4 bases and the J segment 6 bases; nucleotides outside the gene matches: 3. The CDR3 runs to 14 residues. In nucleotides, the CDR3 is TGTGCCATCAGTGTAGCGGGGGGAAGCAATGAGCAGTTCTTC. This gives the protein CAISVAGGSNEQFF.

The J gene is TRBJ1-2, the V gene TRBV6-6; 11 nucleotides align to TRBD1. The CDR3 spans 13 residues. The V gene end was trimmed by 4 bases and the J gene end by 8 bases; junction bases not matched to a gene: 3. The germline V gene has CDR1 MNHNY and CDR2 SVGAGI (reference sequence). The CDR3 DNA follows: TGTGCCAGCAGTTGGACAGGGGGCGGAGGCTACACCTTC. It codes for CASSWTGGGGYTF.

The V gene is TRBV7-6, the J gene TRBJ1-6; 8 nucleotides line up with TRBD1. Germline CDR1 reads SGHVS; CDR2 reads FNYEAQ. The CDR3 contains 16 residues. J lost 10 bases, V lost 5 bases, and 13 bases had no gene match. The CDR3 nucleotides read TGTGCCAGCAGCCTGGGCCCGGACAGGGTACGGTCACCCCTCCACTTT. Its protein is CASSLGPDRVRSPLHF.

The CDR3 sequence: CASSYLTEGKEKLFF. The CDR3 coding sequence is TGTGCCAGCAGTTACCTCACGGAGGGTAAAGAAAAACTGTTTTTT. This chain links TRBV6-6 with TRBJ1-4; D gene ambiguous. The ends were cut back, 2 bases at V and 8 bases at J, with 15 bases in the middle. The germline V gene encodes CDR1 MNHNY and CDR2 SVGAGI (reference sequence). This CDR3 comprises 15 residues.

This clone was picked up one time. V and J are TRBV2 and TRBJ1-2, with TRBD1 identical over 8 bases. Germline V gene data show CDR1 as SNHLY and CDR2 as FYNNEI. The J segment lost 3 bases and the V segment lost 6 bases, leaving 3 bases of the junction unmatched. The CDR3 is made up of 13 amino acids. This chain's CDR3 is CASSGGQDYGYTF. The CDR3 nucleotides are TGTGCCAGCAGCGGGGGACAGGACTATGGCTACACCTTC.